The rows below give T cell receptor beta chains drawn from one sample of a study of blood T cell repertoires in COVID-19. Assay used: immunoSEQ multiplex PCR; TCRdb lists only in-frame clones, some missing. The sample yields 350,000 or so clones, roughly 86% seen once. Sequencing was done on a sample of peripheral blood. The receptor source for this set is a woman aged 25 to 39 with COVID-19, enrolled during active disease. CDR3s include the opening cysteine and the closing phenylalanine or tryptophan. The D gene is left open where the match is weak. A row's size may be missing; if present it is once, few, many or a size class.

>TRBV7-2|TRBD2|TRBJ2-1|once
CASSSQPGLAHNEQFF
TGTGCCAGCAGCTCCCAACCGGGACTAGCGCACAATGAGCAGTTCTTC
>TRBV30|NA|TRBJ1-2|once
CAWSLTAYGYTF
TGTGCCTGGAGCTTAACAGCCTATGGCTACACCTTC
>TRBV2|TRBD1|TRBJ1-5|NA
CASKGQGGNQPQHF
TGTGCCAGCAAGGGACAGGGAGGCAATCAGCCCCAGCATTTT
>TRBV12-5|NA|TRBJ2-2|NA
CASKLEGNTGELFF
TGTGCTAGTAAACTAGAGGGTAACACCGGGGAGCTGTTTTTT
>TRBV28|TRBD1|TRBJ2-7|NA
CASSPLETGYFEQYF
TGTGCCAGCAGTCCCTTAGAGACAGGGTACTTCGAGCAGTACTTC
>TRBV5-1|TRBD1|TRBJ1-1|NA
CASSTGTGGAEAFF
TGCGCCAGCAGCACCGGGACAGGGGGTGCTGAAGCTTTCTTT
>TRBV27|TRBD2|TRBJ2-2|NA
CASSLQLAGAAGELFF
TGTGCCAGCAGTTTACAGCTAGCGGGAGCGGCCGGGGAGCTGTTTTTT
>TRBV19|TRBD2|TRBJ2-1|NA
CLDPGPSGTNEQFF
TGTCTCGATCCGGGGCCTAGCGGGACCAATGAGCAGTTCTTC
>TRBV5-4|NA|TRBJ1-2|NA
CASSSDIYGYTF
TGTGCCAGCAGCTCTGACATCTATGGCTACACCTTC
>TRBV7-8|NA|TRBJ2-7|NA
CASSPLPLYEQYF
TGTGCCAGCAGCCCCCTTCCACTTTACGAGCAGTACTTC
>TRBV5-1|TRBD2|TRBJ2-1|NA
CASSLAQGWLAGVPKEQFF
TGCGCCAGCAGCTTGGCCCAAGGCTGGCTAGCGGGCGTCCCTAAGGAGCAGTTCTTC
>TRBV11-2|NA|TRBJ2-7|NA
CASSLGAISYEQYF
TGTGCCAGCAGCTTAGGCGCCATCTCCTACGAGCAGTACTTC
>TRBV7-2|NA|TRBJ2-5|NA
CASSPPAAAGETQYF
TGTGCCAGCAGCCCCCCTGCGGCCGCGGGAGAGACCCAGTACTTC
>TRBV6-5|TRBD1|TRBJ1-6|NA
CASSIQGEWSPLHF
TGTGCCAGCAGTATACAGGGGGAGTGGTCACCCCTCCACTTT
>TRBV7-6|TRBD1|TRBJ2-5|NA
CASSSRDRGETQYF
TGTGCCAGCAGCAGCCGGGACAGGGGAGAGACCCAGTACTTC
>TRBV19|TRBD1|TRBJ2-4|few
CASSRPKRTGVWNIQYF
TGTGCCAGTAGTAGACCAAAACGGACAGGGGTATGGAACATTCAGTACTTC
>TRBV6-2/TRBV6-3|TRBD1|TRBJ1-2|few
CASSSQGALYGYTF
TGTGCCAGCAGTTCACAGGGGGCCCTTTATGGCTACACCTTC
>TRBV15|NA|TRBJ2-7|once
CATSRGPPSAHEQYF
TGTGCCACCAGCAGAGGTCCCCCCAGCGCGCACGAGCAGTACTTC
>TRBV24-1|NA|TRBJ2-6|once
CATSASSGANVLTF
TGTGCCACCAGTGCTAGCTCTGGGGCCAACGTCCTGACTTTC
>TRBV5-6|NA|TRBJ1-1|NA
CASSLPTGLNTEAFF
TGTGCCAGCAGCTTGCCGACAGGCCTGAACACTGAAGCTTTCTTT
>TRBV25-1|TRBD1|TRBJ1-2|NA
CASSAGGYGYTF
TGTGCCAGCAGTGCAGGGGGCTATGGCTACACCTTC
>TRBV27|NA|TRBJ2-2|NA
CASSLSRTVPTGELFF
TGTGCCAGCAGTTTATCGAGGACAGTACCTACCGGGGAGCTGTTTTTT
>TRBV6-4|TRBD2|TRBJ2-2|NA
CASSDSGLAGGPSTGELFF
TGTGCCAGCAGTGATTCAGGACTAGCGGGAGGGCCGAGCACCGGGGAGCTGTTTTTT
>TRBV3-1/TRBV3-2|TRBD1|TRBJ1-2|NA
CAAQGKGGYTF
TGTGCCGCACAGGGGAAGGGCGGCTACACCTTC
>TRBV5-1|TRBD1|TRBJ1-2|NA
CASSLNRYRGRLNYGYTF
TGCGCCAGCAGCTTGAACAGGTACAGGGGGCGCTTGAACTATGGCTACACCTTC
>TRBV6-5|TRBD1|TRBJ1-2|NA
CASRRDSNYGYTF
TGTGCCAGCAGGCGGGACAGCAACTATGGCTACACCTTC
>TRBV24-1|NA|TRBJ2-7|NA
CATSVAGAYEQYF
TGTGCCACCAGTGTAGCAGGGGCCTACGAGCAGTACTTC
>TRBV9|NA|TRBJ2-2|NA
CASSGGREGANTGELFF
TGTGCCAGCAGCGGAGGGAGGGAGGGGGCGAACACCGGGGAGCTGTTTTTT